This record covers a single T cell receptor beta chain. This clonotype was counted only a few times. Its antigen remains undetermined. The sample holds no much larger clone one base away, and base qualities are not on file. This specimen belongs to a study of T-cell memory formation after mild COVID-19 listed by TCRdb under 2021. Broadly, across the study: TCR sequence clusters from the two donors were largely donor specific. In a couple of donors, T-cell clones that expanded and contracted after mild COVID-19 were followed by sequencing TCRalpha and TCRbeta repertoires longitudinally. The cohort comprised two young, previously healthy adult volunteers, one female and one male.

Broad study findings and their caveats: Contracting CD4+ clones appeared mostly in the CM and EM memory subsets, whereas CD8+ clones were enriched in EMRA. Some responding clones were detected in pre-infection memory, suggesting pre-existing cross-reactive memory T cells joined the SARS-CoV-2 response. SARS-CoV-2 specificity of the second-wave clones peaking on day 37 was not confirmed. Clones that contracted from day 15 to 85 showed balanced CD4/CD8 phenotypes, whereas a second wave of clones that expanded from day 15 to 37 leaned towards CD4+. Only a couple of mild cases were covered in the study, and larger cohorts including severe cases with pre-infection samples were considered necessary.

Ficoll-Paque density gradient centrifugation was used to isolate PBMCs. In the germline V gene, CDR1 corresponds to SGHTA and CDR2 to FQGNSA. CDR3 length: 15 amino acids, cysteine to phenylalanine. The kept DNA is CDR3 alone, 45 bases in frame from the first base. Trimming takes 3 bases off V and 10 bases off J; junction bases not matched to a gene: 11. The run used an Illumina NovaSeq 6000. TCRalpha and TCRbeta cDNA libraries were constructed by 5'RACE with constant-segment primers, with sample barcodes and unique molecular identifiers being introduced. Trizol reagent was used to extract RNA from every sample. Libraries were amplified in two PCR steps, with a second sample barcode and Illumina TruSeq adapters added in the second step. Libraries were sequenced on an Illumina NovaSeq with 2 x 150 bp paired-end reads. The published analysis was carried out like this. The reads were demultiplexed and collapsed into UMI-guided consensus sequences using migec v1.2.7. Using mixcr v2.1.11, UMI consensuses were aligned to TRA and TRB V and J templates and then assembled into clonotypes. A clonotype was counted as expanded or contracted only when both edgeR and NoisET called the clonotype significant, with the noise models trained on biological replicates. For edgeR calls, a false discovery rate-adjusted p below 0.01 and a log2 fold-change threshold of 1 were applied. As an exploratory analysis of dynamics, max-normalized trajectories of the 1000 most abundant clonotypes were examined by PCA with hierarchical clustering. The CD4 or CD8 phenotype of responding clones was assigned using the separately sequenced CD4+ and CD8+ repertoires. Through fastp at Q25 and MiXCR, TCRdb rebuilt clones from the public reads, retaining in-frame beta chains. Rows matching on CDR3 protein sequence are summarized as one entry with the most common DNA and genes. Here the V and J calls rest on TCRdb's processing, not on the authors' analysis. The table for this sample lists about 240,000 distinct CDR3 sequences; 8.5% to 9.5% of them were counted only once. The top ten clonotypes cover more than 20% of the sample.

The chain couples TRBV7-2 to TRBJ2-1, and 8 bases in between align with TRBD1. The TCR comes from a man between 18 and 29 years old who had mild COVID-19 (a few samples of this study predate the infection). The sample titles of this study are shuffled in the database, so cell type and time point are left out; the donor was told from shared clones. The sample comprised PBMCs or a T cell subset sorted from them (not recorded which). The bases read TGTGCCAGCAGCTTCAATTCAGGGGGCACGGGGGAGCAGTTCTTC. Translated, this is CASSFNSGGTGEQFF. The CDR3, completed at both ends by the reference TRBV7-2 and TRBJ2-1 genes, gives the full variable domain GAGVSQSPSNKVTEKGKDVELRCDPISGHTALYWYRQSLGQGLEFLIYFQGNSAPDKSGLPSDRFSAERTGGSVSTLTIQRTQQEDSAVYLCASSFNSGGTGEQFFGPGTRLTVL.